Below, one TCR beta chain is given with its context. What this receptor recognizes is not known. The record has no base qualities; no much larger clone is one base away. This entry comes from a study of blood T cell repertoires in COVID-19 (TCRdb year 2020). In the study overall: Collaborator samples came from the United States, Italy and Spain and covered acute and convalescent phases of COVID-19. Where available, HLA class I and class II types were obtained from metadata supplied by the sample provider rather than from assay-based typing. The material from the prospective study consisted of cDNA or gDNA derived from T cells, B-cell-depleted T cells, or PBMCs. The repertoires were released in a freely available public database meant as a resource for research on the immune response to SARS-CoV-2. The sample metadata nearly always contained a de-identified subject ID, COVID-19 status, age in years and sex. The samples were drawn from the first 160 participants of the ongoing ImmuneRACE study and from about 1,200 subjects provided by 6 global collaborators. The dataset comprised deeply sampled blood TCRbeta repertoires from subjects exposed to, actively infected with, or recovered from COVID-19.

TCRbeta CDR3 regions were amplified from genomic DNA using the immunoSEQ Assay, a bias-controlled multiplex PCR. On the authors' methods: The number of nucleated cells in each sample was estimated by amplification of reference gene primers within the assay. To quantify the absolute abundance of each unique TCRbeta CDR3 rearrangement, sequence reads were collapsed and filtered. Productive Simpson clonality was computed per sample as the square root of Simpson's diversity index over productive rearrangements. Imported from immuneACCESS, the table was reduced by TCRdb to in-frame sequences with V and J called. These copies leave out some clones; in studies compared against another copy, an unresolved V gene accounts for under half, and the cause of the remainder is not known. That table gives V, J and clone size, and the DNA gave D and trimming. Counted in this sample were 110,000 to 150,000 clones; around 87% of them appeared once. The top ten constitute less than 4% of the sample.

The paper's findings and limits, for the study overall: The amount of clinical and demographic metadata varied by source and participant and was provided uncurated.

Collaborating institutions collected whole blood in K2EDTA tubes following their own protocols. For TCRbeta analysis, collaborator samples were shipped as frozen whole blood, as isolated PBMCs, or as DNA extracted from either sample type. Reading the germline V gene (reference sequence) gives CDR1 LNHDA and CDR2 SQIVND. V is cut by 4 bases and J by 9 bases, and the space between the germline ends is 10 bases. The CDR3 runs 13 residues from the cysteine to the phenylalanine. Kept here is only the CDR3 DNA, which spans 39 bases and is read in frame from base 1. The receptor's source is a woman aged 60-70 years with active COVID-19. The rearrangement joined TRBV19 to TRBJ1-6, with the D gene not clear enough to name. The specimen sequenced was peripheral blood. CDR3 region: CASSTPTGSPLHF. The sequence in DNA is TGTGCCAGTAGTACCCCAACGGGTTCACCCCTCCACTTT.